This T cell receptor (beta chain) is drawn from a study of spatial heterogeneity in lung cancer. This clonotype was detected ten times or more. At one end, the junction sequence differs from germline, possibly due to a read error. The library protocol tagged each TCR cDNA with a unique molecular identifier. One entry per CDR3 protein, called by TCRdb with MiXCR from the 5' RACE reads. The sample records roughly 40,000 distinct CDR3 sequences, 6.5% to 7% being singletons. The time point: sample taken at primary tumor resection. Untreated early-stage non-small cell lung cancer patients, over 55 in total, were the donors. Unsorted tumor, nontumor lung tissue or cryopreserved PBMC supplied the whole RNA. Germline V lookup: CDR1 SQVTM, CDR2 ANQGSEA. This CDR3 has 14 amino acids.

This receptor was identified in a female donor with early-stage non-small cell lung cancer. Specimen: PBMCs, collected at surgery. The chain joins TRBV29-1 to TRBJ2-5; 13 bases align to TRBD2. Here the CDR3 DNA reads TGCAGCGTCGAAGGGACTAGCGGGGAAGAGACCCAGTACTTC. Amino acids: CSVEGTSGEETQYF.